A selection of T cell receptor beta chains follows, all from one sample in a study of blood T cells in healthy people across ages. TCRdb recomputed calls from the 5' RACE reads with MiXCR, one row per CDR3 protein. This sample has 550,000 to 750,000 distinct CDR3 sequences, with roughly 21% found just once. Input material: blood. Source of these receptors: a man aged 65 to 79 in good health. CDR3s include the opening cysteine and the closing phenylalanine or tryptophan. A D gene is named only where the DNA matches it firmly. Clone size is shown for a subset of rows, as once, few, many or a class of expanded clone.

v_call,j_call,clone_size,d_call,cdr3_aa,cdr3_nt
TRBV6-2/TRBV6-3,TRBJ2-1,NA,TRBD2,CASSHGTSDYNEQFF,TGTGCCAGCAGCCACGGGACTAGCGATTACAATGAGCAGTTCTTC
TRBV15,TRBJ2-2,NA,NA,CATSTQKGAGMNTGELFF,TGTGCCACCAGCACCCAAAAGGGAGCAGGGATGAACACCGGGGAGCTGTTTTTT
TRBV11-2,TRBJ2-7,NA,NA,CASSLDRRETAEQYF,TGTGCCAGCAGCTTAGATCGCAGGGAAACGGCCGAGCAGTACTTC
TRBV20-1,TRBJ2-2,NA,NA,CSARIPGATGELFF,TGCAGTGCTAGAATTCCAGGGGCGACCGGGGAGCTGTTTTTT
TRBV25-1,TRBJ1-2,NA,NA,CASSEVTGYTF,TGTGCCAGCAGTGAAGTGACTGGCTACACCTTC
TRBV5-5,TRBJ1-2,NA,TRBD1,CASSIGTDYYGYTF,TGTGCCAGCAGCATCGGGACAGACTACTATGGCTACACCTTC
TRBV20-1,TRBJ2-5,few,TRBD2,CSARGGLAGRETQYF,TGCAGTGCTAGAGGGGGACTAGCGGGACGAGAGACCCAGTACTTC
TRBV6-5,TRBJ1-4,NA,NA,CASSDSTPLATNEKLFF,TGTGCCAGCAGTGACTCGACACCACTCGCAACTAATGAAAAACTGTTTTTT
TRBV10-3,TRBJ1-3,few,NA,CAISESPGLVTGNTIYF,TGTGCCATCAGTGAGTCACCGGGGCTGGTGACTGGAAACACCATATATTTT
TRBV20-1,TRBJ2-3,once,TRBD2,CSAPSIYHGRNTDTQYF,TGCAGTGCCCCTTCGATTTACCACGGGAGGAACACAGATACGCAGTATTTT
TRBV2,TRBJ2-7,once,NA,CASSELVWGRPDEQYF,TGTGCCAGCAGTGAATTAGTATGGGGGCGGCCCGACGAGCAGTACTTC
TRBV24-1,TRBJ2-2,few,NA,CATSDLRGDTGELFF,TGTGCCACCAGTGATTTGAGGGGGGACACCGGGGAGCTGTTTTTT
TRBV29-1,TRBJ2-5,NA,NA,CSVNRDQRETQYF,TGCAGCGTGAACAGGGATCAGAGAGAGACCCAGTACTTC
TRBV7-2,TRBJ2-7,NA,NA,CASSQPGLFYEQYF,TGTGCCAGCAGCCAACCGGGACTTTTCTACGAGCAGTACTTC
TRBV30,TRBJ2-3,NA,NA,CAWSSRVGSTDTQYF,TGTGCCTGGAGTAGCAGGGTGGGTAGCACAGATACGCAGTATTTT
TRBV4-3,TRBJ2-1,NA,TRBD2,CASSQDGTSVNEQFF,TGCGCCAGCAGCCAAGATGGGACTAGCGTCAATGAGCAGTTCTTC
TRBV12-3/TRBV12-4,TRBJ2-4,few,TRBD1,CASSWDSAKNIQYF,TGTGCCAGCAGCTGGGACAGCGCCAAAAACATTCAGTACTTC
TRBV7-9,TRBJ2-7,NA,NA,CASSSLRGSVVYEQYF,TGTGCCAGCAGCTCCCTCAGGGGTAGCGTAGTGTACGAGCAGTACTTC
TRBV20-1,TRBJ2-7,few,NA,CSARDHQRPLSYEQYF,TGCAGTGCTAGAGATCATCAGCGGCCCCTCTCCTACGAGCAGTACTTC
TRBV7-3,TRBJ2-7,few,TRBD2,CASSLTGGPSEQYF,TGTGCCAGCAGCTTAACGGGAGGGCCATCCGAGCAGTACTTC
TRBV9,TRBJ2-1,many,NA,CASSVDETYNEQFF,TGTGCCAGCAGCGTAGACGAAACCTACAATGAGCAGTTCTTC
TRBV27,TRBJ1-4,few,NA,CASSSTNEKLFF,TGTGCCAGCAGTTCTACCAATGAAAAACTGTTTTTT
TRBV27,TRBJ2-7,few,NA,CASSGRSSYEQYF,TGTGCCAGCAGTGGGAGGAGCTCCTACGAGCAGTACTTC
TRBV18,TRBJ2-5,NA,NA,CASSPPEDQETQYF,TGTGCCAGCTCACCACCGGAGGACCAAGAGACCCAGTACTTC
TRBV7-6,TRBJ2-3,NA,NA,CASSLGAVTTDTQYF,TGTGCCAGCAGCTTAGGTGCGGTCACGACAGATACGCAGTATTTT
TRBV9,TRBJ2-5,NA,TRBD1,CASSVDGQGVGETQYF,TGTGCCAGCAGCGTAGATGGACAGGGAGTCGGTGAGACCCAGTACTTC
TRBV25-1,TRBJ2-1,few,TRBD2,CASSDGTSREQFF,TGTGCCAGCAGTGATGGGACTAGCCGCGAGCAGTTCTTC
TRBV18,TRBJ1-4,few,NA,CASSKRATNEKLFF,TGTGCCAGCTCAAAACGAGCAACTAATGAAAAACTGTTTTTT
TRBV6-2/TRBV6-3,TRBJ2-7,NA,NA,CASSYDRTYEQYF,TGTGCCAGCAGTTACGACAGGACCTACGAGCAGTACTTC
TRBV6-1,TRBJ1-4,NA,TRBD1,CASSEVRGQGAVKLFF,TGTGCCAGCAGTGAAGTTCGCGGACAGGGGGCGGTAAAACTGTTTTTT
TRBV5-7,TRBJ2-4,many,NA,CASSLGAKNIQYF,TGTGCCAGCAGCTTGGGGGCCAAAAACATTCAGTACTTC
TRBV4-1,TRBJ2-5,few,NA,CASSPQGLIPPETQYF,TGCGCCAGCAGCCCTCAGGGACTCATACCCCCGGAGACCCAGTACTTC
TRBV14,TRBJ1-5,NA,NA,CASSQDGTSAITDAQHF,TGTGCCAGCAGCCAAGATGGGACTAGCGCAATCACAGATGCGCAGCATTTT
TRBV28,TRBJ2-7,NA,NA,CASSTGAYEQYF,TGTGCCAGCAGTACGGGGGCCTACGAGCAGTACTTC
TRBV12-3/TRBV12-4,TRBJ2-5,NA,NA,CASSSTGQGQETQYF,TGTGCCAGCAGTTCGACCGGCCAAGGGCAAGAGACCCAGTACTTC
TRBV7-9,TRBJ2-5,few,NA,CASSLAISPSSPQETQYF,TGTGCCAGCAGCTTAGCGATATCCCCCTCTAGCCCCCAAGAGACCCAGTACTTC
TRBV7-3,TRBJ2-3,few,NA,CAISGLASYQDTQYF,TGTGCCATCAGTGGTCTAGCGAGTTATCAAGATACGCAGTATTTT
TRBV6-5,TRBJ1-2,few,TRBD1,CASSYSHLGQYGYTF,TGTGCCAGCAGTTACAGTCATTTGGGACAGTATGGCTACACCTTC
TRBV28,TRBJ1-2,few,TRBD1,CASRSQGDSGYTF,TGTGCCAGCAGATCGCAGGGGGATAGTGGCTACACCTTC
TRBV7-9,TRBJ1-4,NA,NA,CASSTDTWIREKLFF,TGTGCCAGCAGCACTGACACGTGGATAAGGGAAAAACTGTTTTTT
TRBV29-1,TRBJ2-1,NA,NA,CSVDGGRNEQFF,TGCAGCGTTGACGGGGGAAGGAATGAGCAGTTCTTC
TRBV20-1,TRBJ2-7,few,TRBD2,CSARDPAGSANEQYF,TGCAGTGCTAGAGATCCAGCGGGGAGCGCGAACGAGCAGTACTTC